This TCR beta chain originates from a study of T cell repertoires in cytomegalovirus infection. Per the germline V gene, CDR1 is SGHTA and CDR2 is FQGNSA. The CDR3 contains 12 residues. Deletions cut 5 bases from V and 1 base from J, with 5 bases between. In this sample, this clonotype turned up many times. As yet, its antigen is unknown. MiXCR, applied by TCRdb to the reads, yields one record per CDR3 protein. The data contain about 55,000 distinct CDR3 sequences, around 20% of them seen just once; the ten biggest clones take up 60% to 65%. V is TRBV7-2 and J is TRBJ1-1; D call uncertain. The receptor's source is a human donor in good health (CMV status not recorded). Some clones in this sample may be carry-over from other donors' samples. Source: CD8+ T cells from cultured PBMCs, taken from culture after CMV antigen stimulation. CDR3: CASSKGNTEAFF. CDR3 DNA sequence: TGTGCCAGCAGCAAGGGGAACACTGAAGCTTTCTTT.